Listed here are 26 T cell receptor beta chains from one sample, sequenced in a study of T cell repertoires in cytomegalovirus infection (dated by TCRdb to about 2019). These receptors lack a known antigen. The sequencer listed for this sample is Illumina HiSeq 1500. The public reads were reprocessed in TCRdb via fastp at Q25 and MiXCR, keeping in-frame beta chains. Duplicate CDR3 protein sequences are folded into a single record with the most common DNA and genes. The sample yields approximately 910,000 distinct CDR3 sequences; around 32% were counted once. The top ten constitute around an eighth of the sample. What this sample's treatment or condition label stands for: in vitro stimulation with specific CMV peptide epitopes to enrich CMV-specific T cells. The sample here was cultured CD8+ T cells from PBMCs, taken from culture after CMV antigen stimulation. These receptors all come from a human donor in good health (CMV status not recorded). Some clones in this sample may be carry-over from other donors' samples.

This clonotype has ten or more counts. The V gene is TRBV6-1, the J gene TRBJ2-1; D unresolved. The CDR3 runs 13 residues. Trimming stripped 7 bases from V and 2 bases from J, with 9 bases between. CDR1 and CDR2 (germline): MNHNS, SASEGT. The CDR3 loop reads CASTQEAYNEQFF. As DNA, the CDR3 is TGTGCCAGCACTCAGGAAGCCTACAATGAGCAGTTCTTC.

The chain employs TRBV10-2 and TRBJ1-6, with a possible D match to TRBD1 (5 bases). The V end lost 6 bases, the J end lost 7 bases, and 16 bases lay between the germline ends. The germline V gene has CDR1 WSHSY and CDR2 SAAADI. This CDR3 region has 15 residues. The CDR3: CASRTGEARNSPLHF. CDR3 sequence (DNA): TGCGCCAGCAGAACAGGAGAAGCTAGGAATTCACCCCTCCACTTT.

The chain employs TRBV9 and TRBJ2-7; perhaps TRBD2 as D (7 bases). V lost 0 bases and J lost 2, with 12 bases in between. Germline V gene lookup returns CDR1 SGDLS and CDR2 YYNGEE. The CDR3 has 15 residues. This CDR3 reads CASSVEGGGPYEQYF. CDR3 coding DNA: TGTGCCAGCAGCGTAGAAGGGGGGGGACCCTACGAGCAGTACTTC.

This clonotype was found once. The CDR3 protein is CASLQWGGNTEAFF. In nucleotides, the CDR3 is TGTGCCAGCCTCCAATGGGGAGGGAACACTGAAGCTTTCTTT. The chain combines TRBV12-3 or TRBV12-4 with TRBJ1-1; D gene unclear. The CDR3 has 14 amino acids. Trimming removed 8 bases from V and 1 base from J, with 14 bases in between.

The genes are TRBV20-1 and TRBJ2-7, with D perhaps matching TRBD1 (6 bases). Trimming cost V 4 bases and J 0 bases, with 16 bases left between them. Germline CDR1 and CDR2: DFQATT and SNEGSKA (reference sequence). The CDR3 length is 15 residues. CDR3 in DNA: TGCAGTGCTACCGGACAGTTCCTTTTCTCCTACGAGCAGTACTTC. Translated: CSATGQFLFSYEQYF.

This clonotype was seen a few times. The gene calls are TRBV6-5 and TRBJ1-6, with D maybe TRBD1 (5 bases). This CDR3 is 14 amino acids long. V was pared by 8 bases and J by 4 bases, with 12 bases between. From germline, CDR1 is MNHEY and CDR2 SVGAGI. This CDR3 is CASGPQDYNSPLHF. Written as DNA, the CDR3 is TGTGCCAGCGGACCACAGGATTATAATTCACCCCTCCACTTT.

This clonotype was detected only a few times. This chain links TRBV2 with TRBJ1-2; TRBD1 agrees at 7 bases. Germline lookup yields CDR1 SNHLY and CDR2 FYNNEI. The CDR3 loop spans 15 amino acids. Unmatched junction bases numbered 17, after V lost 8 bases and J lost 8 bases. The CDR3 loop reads CASVITGEYGDGYTF. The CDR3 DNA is TGTGCCAGCGTTATAACAGGGGAGTACGGCGACGGCTACACCTTC. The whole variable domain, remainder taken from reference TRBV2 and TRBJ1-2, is EPEVTQTPSHQVTQMGQEVILRCVPISNHLYFYWYRQILGQKVEFLVSFYNNEISEKSEIFDDQFSVERPDGSNFTLKIRSTKLEDSAMYFCASVITGEYGDGYTFGSGTRLTVV.

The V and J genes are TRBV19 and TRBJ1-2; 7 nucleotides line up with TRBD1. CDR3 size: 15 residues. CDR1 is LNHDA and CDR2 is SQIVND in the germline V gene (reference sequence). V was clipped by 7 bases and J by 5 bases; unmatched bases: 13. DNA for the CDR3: TGTGCCAGTACCACAGGGGCAGAGGGCAGGTATGGCTACACCTTC. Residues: CASTTGAEGRYGYTF.

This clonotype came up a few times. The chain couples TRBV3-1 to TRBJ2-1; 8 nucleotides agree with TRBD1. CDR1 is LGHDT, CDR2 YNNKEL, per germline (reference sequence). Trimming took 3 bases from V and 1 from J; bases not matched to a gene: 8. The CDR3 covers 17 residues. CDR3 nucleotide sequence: TGTGCCAGCAGCCACTACGGACAGGGTATATCCTACAATGAGCAGTTCTTC. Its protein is CASSHYGQGISYNEQFF.

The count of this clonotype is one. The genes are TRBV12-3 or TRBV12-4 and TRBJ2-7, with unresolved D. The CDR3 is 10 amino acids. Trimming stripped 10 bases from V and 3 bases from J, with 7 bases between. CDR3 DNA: TGTGCCATAAAAGGCTACGAGCAGTACTTC. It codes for CAIKGYEQYF.

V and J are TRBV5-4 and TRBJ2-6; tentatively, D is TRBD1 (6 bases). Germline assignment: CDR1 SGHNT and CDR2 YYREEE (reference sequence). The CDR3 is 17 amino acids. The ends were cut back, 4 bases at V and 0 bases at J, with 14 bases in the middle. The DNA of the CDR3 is TGTGCCAGCAGCCCCGGGACATTTGTCTCTGGGGCCAACGTCCTGACTTTC. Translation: CASSPGTFVSGANVLTF. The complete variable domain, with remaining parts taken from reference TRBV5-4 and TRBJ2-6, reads ETGVTQSPTHLIKTRGQQVTLRCSSQSGHNTVSWYQQALGQGPQFIFQYYREEENGRGNFPPRFSGLQFPNYSSELNVNALELDDSALYLCASSPGTFVSGANVLTFGAGSRLTVL.

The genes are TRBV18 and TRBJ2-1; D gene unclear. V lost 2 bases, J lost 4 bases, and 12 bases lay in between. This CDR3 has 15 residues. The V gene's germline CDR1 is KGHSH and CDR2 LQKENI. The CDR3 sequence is CASSPADFAYNEQFF. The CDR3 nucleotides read TGTGCCAGCTCACCAGCGGATTTCGCTTACAATGAGCAGTTCTTC.

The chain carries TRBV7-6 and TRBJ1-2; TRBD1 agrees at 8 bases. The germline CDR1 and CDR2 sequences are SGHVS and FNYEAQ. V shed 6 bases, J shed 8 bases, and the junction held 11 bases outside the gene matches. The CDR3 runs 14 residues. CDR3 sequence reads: CASSPQDREPGYTF. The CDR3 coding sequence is TGTGCCAGCAGTCCCCAGGACAGGGAGCCCGGCTACACCTTC. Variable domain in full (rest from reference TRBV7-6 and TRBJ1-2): GAGVSQSPRYKVTKRGQDVALRCDPISGHVSLYWYRQALGQGPEFLTYFNYEAQQDKSGLPNDRFSAERPEGSISTLTIQRTEQRDSAMYRCASSPQDREPGYTFGSGTRLTVV.

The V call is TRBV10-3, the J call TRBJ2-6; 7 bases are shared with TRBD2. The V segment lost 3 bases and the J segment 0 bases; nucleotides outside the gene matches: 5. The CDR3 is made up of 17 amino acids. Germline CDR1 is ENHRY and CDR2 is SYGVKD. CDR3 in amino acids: CAISDLAEHSGANVLTF. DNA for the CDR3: TGTGCCATCAGTGACCTAGCGGAACACTCTGGGGCCAACGTCCTGACTTTC.

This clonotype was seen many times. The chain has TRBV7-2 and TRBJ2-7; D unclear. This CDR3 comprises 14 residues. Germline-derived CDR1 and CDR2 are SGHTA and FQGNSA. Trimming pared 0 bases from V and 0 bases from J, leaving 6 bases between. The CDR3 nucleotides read TGTGCCAGCAGCTTAGCCGAGTACTCCTACGAGCAGTACTTC. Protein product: CASSLAEYSYEQYF.

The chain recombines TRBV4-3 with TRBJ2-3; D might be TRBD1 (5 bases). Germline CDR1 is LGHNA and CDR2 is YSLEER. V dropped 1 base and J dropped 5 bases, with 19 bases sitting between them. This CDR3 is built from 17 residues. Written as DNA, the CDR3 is TGCGCCAGCAGCCAAGGGACACTTAGTTCCTGGGGAGATACGCAGTATTTT. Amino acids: CASSQGTLSSWGDTQYF.

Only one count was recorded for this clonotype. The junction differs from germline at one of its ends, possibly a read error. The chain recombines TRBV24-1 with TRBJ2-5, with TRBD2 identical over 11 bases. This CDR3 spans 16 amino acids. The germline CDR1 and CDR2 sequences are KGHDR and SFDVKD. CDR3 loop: CAISDPGLAGWETQYF. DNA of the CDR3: TGTGCCATCAGTGACCCCGGACTAGCGGGTTGGGAGACCCAGTACTTC.

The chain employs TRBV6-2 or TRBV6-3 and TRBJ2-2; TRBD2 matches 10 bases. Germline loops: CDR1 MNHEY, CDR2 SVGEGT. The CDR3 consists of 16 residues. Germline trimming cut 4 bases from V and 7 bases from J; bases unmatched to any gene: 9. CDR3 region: CASSSRSGGANGELFF. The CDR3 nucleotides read TGTGCCAGCAGTTCCCGGAGCGGGGGGGCCAACGGGGAGCTGTTTTTT.

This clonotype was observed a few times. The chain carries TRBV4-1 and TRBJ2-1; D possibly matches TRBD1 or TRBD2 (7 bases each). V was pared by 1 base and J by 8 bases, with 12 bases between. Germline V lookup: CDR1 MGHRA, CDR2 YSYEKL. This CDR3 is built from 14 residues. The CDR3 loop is CASSQGEGADEQFF. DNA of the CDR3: TGCGCCAGCAGCCAAGGGGAGGGGGCAGATGAGCAGTTCTTC.

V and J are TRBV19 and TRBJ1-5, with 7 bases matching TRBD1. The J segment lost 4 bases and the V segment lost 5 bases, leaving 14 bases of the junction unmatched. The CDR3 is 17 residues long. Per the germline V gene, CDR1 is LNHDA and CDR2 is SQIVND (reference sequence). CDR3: CASSPTTPTGRNQPQHF. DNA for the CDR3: TGTGCCAGTAGTCCCACTACCCCGACAGGGAGGAATCAGCCCCAGCATTTT.

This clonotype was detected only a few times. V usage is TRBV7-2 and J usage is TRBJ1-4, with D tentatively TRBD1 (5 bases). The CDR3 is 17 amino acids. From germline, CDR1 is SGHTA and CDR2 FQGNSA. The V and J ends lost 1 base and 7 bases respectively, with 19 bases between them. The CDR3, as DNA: TGTGCCAGCAGCTTAGAATTTACCAGGTTGGGGGGTGAAAAACTGTTTTTT. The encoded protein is CASSLEFTRLGGEKLFF.

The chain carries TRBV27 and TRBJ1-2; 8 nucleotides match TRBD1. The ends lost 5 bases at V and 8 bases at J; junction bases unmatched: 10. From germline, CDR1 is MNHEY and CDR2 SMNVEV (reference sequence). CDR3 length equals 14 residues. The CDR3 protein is CASSDRGQGGGYTF. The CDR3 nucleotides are TGTGCCAGCAGTGACCGAGGACAGGGTGGCGGCTACACCTTC.

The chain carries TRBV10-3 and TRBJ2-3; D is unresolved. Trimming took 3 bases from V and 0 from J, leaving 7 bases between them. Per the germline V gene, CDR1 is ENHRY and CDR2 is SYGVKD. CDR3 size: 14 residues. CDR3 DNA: TGTGCCATCAGTGAAGTGGACAGCACAGATACGCAGTATTTT. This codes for CAISEVDSTDTQYF.

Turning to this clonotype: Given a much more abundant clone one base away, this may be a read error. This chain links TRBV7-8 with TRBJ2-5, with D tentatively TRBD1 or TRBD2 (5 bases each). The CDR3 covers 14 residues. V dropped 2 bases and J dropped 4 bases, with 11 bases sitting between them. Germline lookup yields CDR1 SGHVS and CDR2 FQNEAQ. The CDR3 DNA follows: TGTGCCAGCAGCTTACACCGGGGCCGAGAGACCCAGTACTTC. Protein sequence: CASSLHRGRETQYF.

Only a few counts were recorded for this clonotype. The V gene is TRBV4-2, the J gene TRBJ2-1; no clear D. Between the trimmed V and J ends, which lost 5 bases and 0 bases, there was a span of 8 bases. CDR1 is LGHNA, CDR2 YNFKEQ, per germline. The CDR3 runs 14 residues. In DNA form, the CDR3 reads TGTGCCAGCAGCATAGAGAGCTCCTACAATGAGCAGTTCTTC. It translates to CASSIESSYNEQFF.

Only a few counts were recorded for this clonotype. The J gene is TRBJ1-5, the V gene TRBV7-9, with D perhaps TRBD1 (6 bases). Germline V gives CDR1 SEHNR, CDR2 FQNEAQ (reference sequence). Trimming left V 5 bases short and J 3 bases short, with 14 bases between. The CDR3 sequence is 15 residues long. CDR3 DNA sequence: TGTGCCAGCAGCCGTTCGGACAGCACCAATCAGCCCCAGCATTTT. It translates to CASSRSDSTNQPQHF.